A selection of T cell receptor beta chains follows, all from one sample in a study of graft-versus-host responses after intestinal transplantation. The antigens of these receptors remain unknown. TCRdb keeps only in-frame clones here, not all; method: immunoSEQ multiplex PCR. This table has under 75,000 clones, around 89% appearing once. The sequenced sample was unstimulated CD8+ T cells sorted from spleen or lymph node cells, obtained before transplant. Receptors originate from a human donor who was the organ donor for an intestinal transplant. Each CDR3 is given with its conserved first and last residue. D genes are given only for firm matches. A row's size may be missing; if present it is once, few, many or a size class.

J gene,V gene,D gene,clone size,CDR3 DNA,CDR3 protein
TRBJ1-2,TRBV29-1,TRBD1,.,TGCAGCGCTTCACAGGGGGCGCAAGGCTACACCTTC,CSASQGAQGYTF
TRBJ1-6,TRBV13,TRBD1,.,TGTGCCAGCAGCTTGGGGACAGGGGCGAATAATTCACCCCTCCACTTT,CASSLGTGANNSPLHF
TRBJ1-4,TRBV4-2,.,.,TGTGCCAGCAGCCAAATTTCGGGACAAGTAACAGAAAAACTGTTTTTT,CASSQISGQVTEKLFF
TRBJ1-1,TRBV9,TRBD1,.,TGTGCCAGCAGCTACCGGGACAGGGTTGCGGGTGAAGCTTTCTTT,CASSYRDRVAGEAFF
TRBJ1-5,TRBV5-6,.,once,TGTGCCAGCAGCCGGTGGGGGGGCAATCAGCCCCAGCATTTT,CASSRWGGNQPQHF
TRBJ2-5,TRBV6-1,.,.,TGTGCCAGCAGTGATGGACTACAAGAGACCCAGTACTTC,CASSDGLQETQYF
TRBJ1-2,TRBV5-6,.,.,TGTGCCAGCAGCTTGGAAGGAGATGGCTACACCTTC,CASSLEGDGYTF
TRBJ2-2,TRBV4-1,TRBD2,.,TGCGCCAGCAGCCAACCCCGGGAGGCCTACACCGGGGAGCTGTTTTTT,CASSQPREAYTGELFF
TRBJ2-3,TRBV4-3,.,.,TGCGCCAGCAGCCAAGATTTCCGGGGGTCGTTAGATACGCAGTATTTT,CASSQDFRGSLDTQYF
TRBJ2-1,TRBV19,TRBD2,.,TGTGCCAGTAGCCGACTAGCGGGGGGCAATGAGCAGTTCTTC,CASSRLAGGNEQFF
TRBJ1-6,TRBV27,.,.,TGTGCCAGCAGTTTATTTAAGGAGGAGCGTTCACCCCTCCACTTT,CASSLFKEERSPLHF
TRBJ1-1,TRBV30,.,.,TGTGCCTGGAGCCTACAGGGATGGAACACTGAAGCTTTCTTT,CAWSLQGWNTEAFF
TRBJ1-1,TRBV6-1,.,once,TGTGCCAGCAGTGAAGATGGCAGACTAAACACTGAAGCTTTCTTT,CASSEDGRLNTEAFF
TRBJ2-3,TRBV5-6,.,.,TGTGCCAGCAGCGGGGGGGATCCCGGGGGCCCAGATACGCAGTATTTT,CASSGGDPGGPDTQYF
TRBJ2-2,TRBV28,TRBD2,.,TGTGCCAGCACTAGCGGCGGGACCGTCACCGGGGAGCTGTTTTTT,CASTSGGTVTGELFF
TRBJ1-6,TRBV27,.,once,TGTGCCAGCACCTCCCTCCCCCTCGGGGGTCTTAGGTCACCCCTCCACTTT,CASTSLPLGGLRSPLHF
TRBJ2-4,TRBV27,TRBD2,.,TGTGCCAGCAGTACCGAGGGACTACAAAACATTCAGTACTTC,CASSTEGLQNIQYF
TRBJ1-2,TRBV4-3,.,few,TGCGCCAGCAGCCAAGATCTGAAAACAGGGAGGGATGGCTACACCTTC,CASSQDLKTGRDGYTF
TRBJ2-1,TRBV27,.,.,TGTGCCAGCCGTTTCCGCCTCTCAGATTACAATGAGCAGTTCTTC,CASRFRLSDYNEQFF
TRBJ1-1,TRBV7-2,TRBD1,once,TGTGCCAGCAGCACCCGACAGGGGGCAGGCACTGAAGCTTTCTTT,CASSTRQGAGTEAFF
TRBJ2-3,TRBV2,TRBD2,.,TGTGCCAGCCCTAGCGGACGAACCTCAGATACGCAGTATTTT,CASPSGRTSDTQYF
TRBJ2-5,TRBV7-4,TRBD1,.,TGTGCCAGGGGCGAACCGGACAGGGTAGGGGAGACCCAGTACTTC,CARGEPDRVGETQYF
TRBJ2-3,TRBV15,TRBD2,once,TGTGCCACCAGCACCAGCGGGGGAGGGGTTACGCAGTATTTT,CATSTSGGGVTQYF
TRBJ2-1,TRBV4-1,.,.,TGCGCCAGCAGCCAAGAACAGGGCTTCGACAATGAGCAGTTCTTC,CASSQEQGFDNEQFF
TRBJ1-6,TRBV28,.,.,TGTGCCAGCAGTACCCTTGCTTCAGCTGACTATTCACCCCTCCACTTT,CASSTLASADYSPLHF
TRBJ2-1,TRBV4-3,.,once,TGCGCCAGCAGCCAAGAGTTCCCCAACAACAATGAGCAGTTCTTC,CASSQEFPNNNEQFF
TRBJ1-1,TRBV19,TRBD1,.,TGTGCCAGTATGGACAGGGGGTTCAACACTGAAGCTTTCTTT,CASMDRGFNTEAFF
TRBJ2-2,TRBV4-1,.,.,TGCGCCAGCAGACGACAGGACACCGGGGAGCTGTTTTTT,CASRRQDTGELFF
TRBJ1-6,TRBV7-9,.,.,TGTGCCAGCAGCTTAGACCCCGCTCCGCGCGGCTCCTATAATTCACCCCTCCACTTT,CASSLDPAPRGSYNSPLHF